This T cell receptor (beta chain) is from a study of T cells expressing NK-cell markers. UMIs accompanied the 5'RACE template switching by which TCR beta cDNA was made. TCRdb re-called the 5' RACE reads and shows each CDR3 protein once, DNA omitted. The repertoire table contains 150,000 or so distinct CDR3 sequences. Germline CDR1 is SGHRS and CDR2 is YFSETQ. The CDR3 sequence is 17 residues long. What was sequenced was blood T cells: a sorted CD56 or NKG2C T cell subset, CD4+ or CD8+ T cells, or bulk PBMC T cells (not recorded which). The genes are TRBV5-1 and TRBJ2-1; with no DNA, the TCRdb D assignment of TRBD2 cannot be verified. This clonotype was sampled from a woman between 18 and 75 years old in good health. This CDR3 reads CASSSKGRAYSYNEQFF.